This T cell receptor (beta chain) originates from a study of blood T cell repertoires in COVID-19. At the level of the study: PBMCs, B-cell-depleted T cells, or T cells were the source of the cDNA or gDNA that made up the material.

Per the germline V gene, CDR1 is SGHRS and CDR2 is YFSETQ. Germline trimming cut 9 bases from V and 2 bases from J; bases unmatched to any gene: 13. The CDR3 contains 17 residues. A single count supports this clone. Original processing methods: Estimation of nucleated cell counts relied on the amplification of reference gene primers. TCRdb keeps only in-frame clones here, not all; method: immunoSEQ multiplex PCR. V and J calls and clone size are as listed in that table; D and trimming were resolved from the DNA. The table shows 150,000 or so clones, with about 85% occurring only once. Sequencing used peripheral blood. V is TRBV5-1 and J is TRBJ2-6; 8 bases line up with TRBD2. The TCR comes from a man aged 65-85 years who had recovered from COVID-19. CDR3 coding DNA: TGCGCCACAGCTTCGGGACTAGTTGTTCCTGGGGCCAACGTCCTGACTTTC. It specifies CATASGLVVPGANVLTF.